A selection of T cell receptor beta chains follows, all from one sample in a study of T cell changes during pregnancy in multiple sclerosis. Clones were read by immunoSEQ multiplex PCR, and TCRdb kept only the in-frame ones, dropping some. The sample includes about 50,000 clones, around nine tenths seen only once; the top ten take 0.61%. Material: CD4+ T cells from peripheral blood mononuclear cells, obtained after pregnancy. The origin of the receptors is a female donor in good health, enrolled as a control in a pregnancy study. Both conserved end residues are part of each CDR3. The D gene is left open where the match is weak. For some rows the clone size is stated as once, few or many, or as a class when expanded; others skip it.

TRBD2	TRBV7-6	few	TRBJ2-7	TGTGCCAGCAGCTTAGTGACTAGCTGGACCGAGCAGTACTTC	CASSLVTSWTEQYF
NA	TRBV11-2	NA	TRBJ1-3	TGTGCCAGCAGCTTAGAACCTAGTGGAAACACCATATATTTT	CASSLEPSGNTIYF
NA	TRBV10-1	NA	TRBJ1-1	TGCGCCAGCAGCTTACATCTGAACACTGAAGCTTTCTTT	CASSLHLNTEAFF
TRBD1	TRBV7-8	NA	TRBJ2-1	TGTGCCAGCAGCTCGGACAGGGGCTATGAGCAGTTCTTC	CASSSDRGYEQFF
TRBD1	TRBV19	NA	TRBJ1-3	TGTGCCAGTAGCCCGGGACAGATAAACTCTGGAAACACCATATATTTT	CASSPGQINSGNTIYF
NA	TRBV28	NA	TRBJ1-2	TGTGCCAGCAGTTTAGGAGGGCCTAACTATGGCTACACCTTC	CASSLGGPNYGYTF
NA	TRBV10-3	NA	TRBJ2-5	TGTGCCATCAGTGGAAACAGGGAAGAGACCCAGTACTTC	CAISGNREETQYF
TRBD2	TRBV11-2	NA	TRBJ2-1	TGTGCCAGCAGCTTAGATCACCGCCTAGCGGGGAGTAGATACAATGAGCAGTTCTTC	CASSLDHRLAGSRYNEQFF
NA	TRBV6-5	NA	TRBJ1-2	TGTGCCAGCAGTCGGGTACGGTCTAGCTATGGCTACACCTTC	CASSRVRSSYGYTF
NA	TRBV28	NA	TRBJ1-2	TGTGCCAGCAACCGCCCCCAGGGTTCCTATGGCTACACCTTC	CASNRPQGSYGYTF
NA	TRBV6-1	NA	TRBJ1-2	TGTGCCAGCAGTGTGGGCAATAACTATGGCTACACCTTC	CASSVGNNYGYTF
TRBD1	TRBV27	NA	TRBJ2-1	TGTGCCAGCAGTTCCACCACCGGGACAGGGTTATACAATGAGCAGTTCTTC	CASSSTTGTGLYNEQFF
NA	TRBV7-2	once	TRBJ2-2	TGTGCCAGCAGCCGCGGGACTCGGAACACCGGGGAGCTGTTTTTT	CASSRGTRNTGELFF
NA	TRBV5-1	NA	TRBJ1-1	TGCGCCAGCCGCAGGGAAATGAACACTGAAGCTTTCTTT	CASRREMNTEAFF
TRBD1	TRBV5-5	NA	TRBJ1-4	TGTGCCAGCAGCTTGGGGACAGGGAACGAAAAACTGTTTTTT	CASSLGTGNEKLFF
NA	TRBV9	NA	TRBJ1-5	TGTGCCAGCAGCGTAGGAACAGGGCTTCAGCCCCAGCATTTT	CASSVGTGLQPQHF
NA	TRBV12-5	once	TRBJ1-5	TGTGCTAGTGGTTTGGTCGAGCCCCAGCATTTT	CASGLVEPQHF
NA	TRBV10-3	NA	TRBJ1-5	TGTGCCGCGCAGGACAGCCAGTCCAATCAGCCCCAGCATTTT	CAAQDSQSNQPQHF
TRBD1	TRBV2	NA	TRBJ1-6	TGTGCCAGCAGGCAGGACAGGGACGTCAATTCACCCCTCCACTTT	CASRQDRDVNSPLHF
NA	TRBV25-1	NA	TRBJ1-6	TGTGCCAGCAGTGAATATGCGGGGGAGAATTCACCCCTCCACTTT	CASSEYAGENSPLHF
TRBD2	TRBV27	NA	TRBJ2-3	TGTGCCAGCAGTTTATCCTGGACTAGATTGGGGGATACGCAGTATTTT	CASSLSWTRLGDTQYF
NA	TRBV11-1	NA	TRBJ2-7	TGTGCCAGCAGCGCCACAGGCTACGAGCAGTACTTC	CASSATGYEQYF
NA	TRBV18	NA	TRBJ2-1	TGTGCCAGCTCACCAGGAAATGCACAGGGCAATGAGCAGTTCTTC	CASSPGNAQGNEQFF
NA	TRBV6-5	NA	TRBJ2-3	TGTGCCAGCGGGAGAGGGAGCACAGATACGCAGTATTTT	CASGRGSTDTQYF
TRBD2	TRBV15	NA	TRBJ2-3	TGTGCCACCAGCAGGGGACTAGCGGGAGGTCCGACGGATACGCAGTATTTT	CATSRGLAGGPTDTQYF
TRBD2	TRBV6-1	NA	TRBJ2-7	TGTGCCAGCAGTATAGCGGGAGGGCAGTACTTC	CASSIAGGQYF
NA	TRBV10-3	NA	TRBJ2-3	TGTGCCATCGGGTCTAGAGATACGCAGTATTTT	CAIGSRDTQYF
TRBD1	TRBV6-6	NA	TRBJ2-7	TGTGCCAGCAGTCCCCCCATGGACAGGGCGGCCGAGCAGTACTTC	CASSPPMDRAAEQYF
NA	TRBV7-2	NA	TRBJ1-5	TGTGCCAGCAGCCCCTCCGGTGATCAGCCCCAGCATTTT	CASSPSGDQPQHF
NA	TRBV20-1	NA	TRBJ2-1	TGCAGTGAACGACAAAACAATGAGCAGTTCTTC	CSERQNNEQFF
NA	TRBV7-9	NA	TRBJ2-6	TGTGCCAGCAGCTCCGTCGGGAGGGCCAACGTCCTGACTTTC	CASSSVGRANVLTF
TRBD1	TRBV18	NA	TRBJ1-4	TGTGCCAGCTCACCACCGACCGGTCCGGGACAGGGGGCCGGTGAAAAACTGTTTTTT	CASSPPTGPGQGAGEKLFF
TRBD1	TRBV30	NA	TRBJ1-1	TGTGCCTGGAGTTTCCTGACAGGGAGCACTGAAGCTTTCTTT	CAWSFLTGSTEAFF
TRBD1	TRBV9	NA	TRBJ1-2	TGTGCCAGCAGCGTAGGTCGACAGGGGTTCGGCTATGGCTACACCTTC	CASSVGRQGFGYGYTF
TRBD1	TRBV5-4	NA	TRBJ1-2	TGTGCCAGCAGCTTGGGGACAGGGAACTATGGCTACACCTTC	CASSLGTGNYGYTF
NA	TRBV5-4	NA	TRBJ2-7	TGTGCCAGCACTAAACCCGAAGGGGCGGGACTGACCTACGAGCAGTACTTC	CASTKPEGAGLTYEQYF
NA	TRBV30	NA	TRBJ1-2	TGTGCCTGGAGTGAAAGGAGGGCCTATGGCTACACCTTC	CAWSERRAYGYTF
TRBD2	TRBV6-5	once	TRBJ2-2	TGTGCCAGCAGAGAAAGCGGGGGGGCCACCGGGGAGCTGTTTTTT	CASRESGGATGELFF
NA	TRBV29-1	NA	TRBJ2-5	TGCAGCGTTGCAAGGGGCCCCCAAGAGACCCAGTACTTC	CSVARGPQETQYF
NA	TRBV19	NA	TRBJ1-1	TGTGCCAGTAAGCTGAGATTCGGGAACACTGAAGCTTTCTTT	CASKLRFGNTEAFF
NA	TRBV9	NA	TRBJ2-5	TGTGCCAGCAATAATATTAGCCTGGAGACCCAGTACTTC	CASNNISLETQYF
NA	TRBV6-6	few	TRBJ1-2	TGTGCCAGCAGCCTACTCCCCACAGGGCATGGCTACACCTTC	CASSLLPTGHGYTF
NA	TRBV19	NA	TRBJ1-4	TGTGCCAGTACGGGGGGCACAACTAATGAAAAACTGTTTTTT	CASTGGTTNEKLFF
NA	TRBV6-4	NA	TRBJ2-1	TGTGCCAGCAGTCTCCACAGGGATTTAGAGCAGTTCTTC	CASSLHRDLEQFF
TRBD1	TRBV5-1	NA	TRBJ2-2	TGCGCCAGCAGCTCGGGGCCGGGACAGATAAACACCGGGGAGCTGTTTTTT	CASSSGPGQINTGELFF
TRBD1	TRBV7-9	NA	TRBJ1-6	TGTGCCAGCAGCTTGGGGACAGGGGTGGGGTCACCCCTCCACTTT	CASSLGTGVGSPLHF
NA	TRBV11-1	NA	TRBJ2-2	TGTGCCAGCAGCTTCGATCCGAGCACCGGGGAGCTGTTTTTT	CASSFDPSTGELFF
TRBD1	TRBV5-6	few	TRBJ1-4	TGTGCCAGCAGCTCATACAAAAGGGGGCTTGGTGAAAAACTGTTTTTT	CASSSYKRGLGEKLFF
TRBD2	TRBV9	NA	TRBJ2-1	TGTGCCAGCATGGCGGGACTAGCGGCAAACGGGCAGTTCTTC	CASMAGLAANGQFF
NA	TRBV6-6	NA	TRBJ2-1	TGTGCCAGCAGTTCCAAGGGGTATGAGCAGTTCTTC	CASSSKGYEQFF
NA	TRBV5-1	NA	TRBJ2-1	TGCGCCAGCAGCTCAGGGACGGGGACTTACAATGAGCAGTTCTTC	CASSSGTGTYNEQFF
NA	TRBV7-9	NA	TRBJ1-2	TGTGCCAGCAGCTTCCCAGGGGTTTTGACTGGCTACACCTTC	CASSFPGVLTGYTF
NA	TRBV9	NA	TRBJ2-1	TGTGCCAGCAGCGTACGGACGGGATCTTTGTTCTTC	CASSVRTGSLFF
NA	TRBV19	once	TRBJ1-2	TGTGCCGGGCGGAGAACAGGTTCCGGCTACACCTTC	CAGRRTGSGYTF
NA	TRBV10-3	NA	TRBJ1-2	TGTGCCATCAGCGACTTGGGGAGCCTCGGGGGCTACACCTTC	CAISDLGSLGGYTF
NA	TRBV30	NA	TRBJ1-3	TGTGCCTGGCGAGAGAAGGGGCTGGGAGGAAACACCATATATTTT	CAWREKGLGGNTIYF
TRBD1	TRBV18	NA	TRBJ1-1	TGTGCCAGCTCCCTCGGGACAGGGGGACGGTCTGAAGCTTTCTTT	CASSLGTGGRSEAFF